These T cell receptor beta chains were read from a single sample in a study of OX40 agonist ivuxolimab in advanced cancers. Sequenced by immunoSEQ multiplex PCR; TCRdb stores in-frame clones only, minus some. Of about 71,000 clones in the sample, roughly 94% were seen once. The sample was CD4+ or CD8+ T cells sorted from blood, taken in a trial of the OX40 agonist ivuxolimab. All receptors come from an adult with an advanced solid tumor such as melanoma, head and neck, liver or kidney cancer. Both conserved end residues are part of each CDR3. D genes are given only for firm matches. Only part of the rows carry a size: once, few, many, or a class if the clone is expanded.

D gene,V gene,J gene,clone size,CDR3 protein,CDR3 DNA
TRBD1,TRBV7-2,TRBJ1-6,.,CASSPSRQGGSPLHF,TGTGCCAGCAGCCCTTCTCGACAGGGTGGTTCACCCCTCCACTTT
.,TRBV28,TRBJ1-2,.,CASSLAGEGYGYTF,TGTGCCAGCAGTTTGGCAGGGGAGGGCTATGGCTACACCTTC
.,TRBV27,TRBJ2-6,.,CASSLWSGASSGANVLTF,TGTGCCAGCAGTTTATGGTCAGGGGCCAGCTCTGGGGCCAACGTCCTGACTTTC
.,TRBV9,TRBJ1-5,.,CASSVGTRRLQPQHF,TGTGCCAGCAGCGTAGGGACCCGTCGCCTCCAGCCCCAGCATTTT
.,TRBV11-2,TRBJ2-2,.,CASSPQVLAGELFF,TGTGCCAGCAGCCCCCAGGTGCTGGCCGGGGAGCTGTTTTTT
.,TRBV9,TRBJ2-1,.,CASSVSGDYGNEQFF,TGTGCCAGCAGCGTATCGGGAGATTACGGCAATGAGCAGTTCTTC
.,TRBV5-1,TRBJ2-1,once,CASSLYIHEQFF,TGCGCCAGCAGCTTATATATCCATGAGCAGTTCTTC
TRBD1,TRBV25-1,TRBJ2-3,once,CASSNQGQRGVGTQYF,TGTGCCAGCAGTAACCAGGGACAGAGGGGCGTCGGTACGCAGTATTTT
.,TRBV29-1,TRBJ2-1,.,CSVPRRVAEQFF,TGCAGCGTTCCCCGCAGGGTAGCGGAGCAGTTCTTC
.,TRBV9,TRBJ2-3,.,CASSVGGARSTDTQYF,TGTGCCAGCAGCGTAGGGGGGGCCAGGAGCACAGATACGCAGTATTTT
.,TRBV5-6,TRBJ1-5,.,CASSYHPGSNQPQHF,TGTGCCAGCAGCTATCACCCGGGGAGCAATCAGCCCCAGCATTTT
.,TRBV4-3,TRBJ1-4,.,CASSQVLTAHLGRGEKLFF,TGCGCCAGCAGCCAAGTGTTGACAGCTCACTTAGGACGGGGTGAAAAACTGTTTTTT
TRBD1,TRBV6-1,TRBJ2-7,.,CASSALPGQGYELYF,TGTGCCAGCAGTGCCCTACCGGGACAGGGTTACGAGCTGTACTTC
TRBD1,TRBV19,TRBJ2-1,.,CASTLGGGNEQFF,TGTGCCAGTACCCTAGGGGGCGGGAATGAGCAGTTCTTC
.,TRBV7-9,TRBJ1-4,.,CASSLVGNEKLFF,TGTGCCAGCAGCTTAGTTGGGAATGAAAAACTGTTTTTT
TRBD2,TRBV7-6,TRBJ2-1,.,CASSLVVSGSNNEQFF,TGTGCCAGCAGCTTAGTGGTTAGCGGGAGCAACAATGAGCAGTTCTTC
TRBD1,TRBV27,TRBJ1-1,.,CASSSWTGTGTEAFF,TGTGCCAGCAGTTCTTGGACAGGGACGGGCACTGAAGCTTTCTTT
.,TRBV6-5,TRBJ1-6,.,CASSYSNGPLHF,TGTGCCAGCAGTTACTCGAACGGACCCCTCCACTTT
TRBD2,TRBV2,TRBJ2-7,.,CASGVRAVGTISYEQYF,TGTGCCAGCGGGGTTCGGGCCGTCGGGACTATCTCCTACGAGCAGTACTTC
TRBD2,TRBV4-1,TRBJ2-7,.,CASSQDPSGAYEQYF,TGCGCCAGCAGCCAAGATCCTAGCGGTGCCTACGAGCAGTACTTC
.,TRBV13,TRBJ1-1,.,CASSLGPGANTEAFF,TGTGCCAGCAGCTTAGGCCCCGGAGCGAACACTGAAGCTTTCTTT
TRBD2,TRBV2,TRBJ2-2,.,CASSDVRASGRAKAGELFF,TGTGCCAGCAGTGACGTCCGGGCTAGCGGGAGGGCCAAGGCCGGGGAGCTGTTTTTT
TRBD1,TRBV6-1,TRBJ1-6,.,CASSIDRGTNSPLHF,TGTGCCAGCAGTATAGACAGGGGAACTAATTCACCCCTCCACTTT
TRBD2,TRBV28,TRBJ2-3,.,CASSTRGLAVTDTQYF,TGTGCCAGCAGCACCCGGGGACTAGCAGTCACAGATACGCAGTATTTT
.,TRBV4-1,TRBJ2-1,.,CASSQPDREQFF,TGCGCCAGCAGCCAACCGGACCGGGAGCAGTTCTTC
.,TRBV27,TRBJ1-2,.,CASSLGTFYGYTF,TGTGCCAGCAGTTTGGGCACCTTCTATGGCTACACCTTC
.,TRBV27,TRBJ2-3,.,CASSRRDTDTQYF,TGTGCCAGCAGCCGCAGGGACACAGATACGCAGTATTTT
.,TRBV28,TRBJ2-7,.,CASSLMGTHEQYF,TGTGCCAGCAGTTTAATGGGGACCCACGAGCAGTACTTC
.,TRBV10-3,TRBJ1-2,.,CAIGGAIPPPYGYTF,TGTGCCATTGGAGGGGCTATACCGCCTCCCTATGGCTACACCTTC
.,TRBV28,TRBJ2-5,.,CASSLYPQGRYQETQYF,TGTGCCAGCAGTTTATACCCGCAGGGGCGATACCAAGAGACCCAGTACTTC
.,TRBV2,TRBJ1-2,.,CASPRRGAGIPNYGYTF,TGTGCCAGCCCGCGGAGGGGGGCGGGGATTCCTAACTATGGCTACACCTTC
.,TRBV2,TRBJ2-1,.,CASQGNNEQFF,TGTGCCAGCCAGGGTAACAATGAGCAGTTCTTC